The next 8 T cell receptor beta chains were all read from a single sample in a study of neoadjuvant anti-PD-1 for oral cavity cancer. Sequencing used immunoSEQ multiplex PCR; TCRdb keeps in-frame clones, though not all of them. The sample yields approximately 14,000 clones, 70% seen once. The sample was PBMCs, taken before nivolumab (anti-PD-1) treatment. Source of these receptors: a person between 40 and 85 years old with oral cavity squamous cell carcinoma.

This chain connects TRBV10-3 to TRBJ2-3; 7 bases match TRBD2. CDR3 length equals 16 residues. Losses at the gene ends were 4 bases for V and 2 bases for J; bases not matched to a gene: 9. Germline CDR1 ENHRY, CDR2 SYGVKD. CDR3 coding DNA: TGTGCCATCAGTGTAATGGGGAGGGACTACACAGATACGCAGTATTTT. Protein product: CAISVMGRDYTDTQYF.

The rearrangement joins TRBV10-3 to TRBJ2-1, with D possibly matching TRBD1 (6 bases). The CDR3 sequence is 14 residues long. The ends were cut back, 6 bases at V and 6 bases at J, with 15 bases in the middle. Germline V lookup: CDR1 ENHRY, CDR2 SYGVKD. The CDR3 sequence is CAISHRDITNEQFF. CDR3 nucleotides: TGTGCCATCAGCCACCGGGACATCACCAATGAGCAGTTCTTC.

This clone was detected a few times. This chain uses TRBV2 with TRBJ1-5, with D unclear. The germline CDR1 and CDR2 sequences are SNHLY and FYNNEI. V was cut by 3 bases and J by 2 bases, with 8 bases left in between. This CDR3 is built from 14 residues. DNA for the CDR3: TGTGCCAGCAGTGATAGGGTTGGCAATCAGCCCCAGCATTTT. The encoded protein is CASSDRVGNQPQHF.

The genes are TRBV4-1 and TRBJ2-4; TRBD2 agrees at 15 bases. CDR1 MGHRA and CDR2 YSYEKL come from the germline V gene. This CDR3 is 18 amino acids long. The J segment lost 3 bases and the V segment lost 4 bases, leaving 7 bases of the junction unmatched. The CDR3 sequence: CASSRGTSGRRGKNIQYF. The DNA for the CDR3 is TGCGCCAGCAGCCGAGGGACTAGCGGGAGGCGGGGCAAAAACATTCAGTACTTC.

The chain combines TRBV6-1 with TRBJ1-2; TRBD1 is a possible D gene (6 bases). The CDR3 is made up of 15 amino acids. V was clipped by 6 bases and J by 8 bases, with 22 bases between them. Germline V CDR1 and CDR2: MNHNS, SASEGT. CDR3 sequence reads: CASRDFTGIEYGYTF. DNA of the CDR3: TGTGCCAGCAGGGACTTTACAGGGATAGAATACGGCTACACCTTC.

The V and J genes are TRBV5-1 and TRBJ2-5; 10 bases match TRBD2. The CDR3 has 14 amino acids. Germline values: CDR1 SGHRS, CDR2 YFSETQ. V shed 4 bases, J shed 5 bases, and the junction held 5 bases outside the gene matches. The CDR3 loop reads CASSSPSGGETQYF. As DNA, the CDR3 is TGCGCCAGCAGCAGCCCTAGCGGGGGTGAGACCCAGTACTTC.

The chain combines TRBV11-1 with TRBJ1-1; 7 bases fit TRBD1. Trimming removed 3 bases from V and 0 bases from J; junction bases left unmatched: 10. Germline V lookup: CDR1 SGHAT, CDR2 FQDESV (reference sequence). The CDR3 loop spans 17 amino acids. The CDR3 DNA follows: TGTGCCAGCAGCTTCCGTATCACAGGGGCCCTGAACACTGAAGCTTTCTTT. Protein: CASSFRITGALNTEAFF.

This chain joins TRBV7-2 and TRBJ2-7; 7 nucleotides align to TRBD1. Per germline, CDR1 SGHTA and CDR2 FQGNSA. V dropped 5 bases and J dropped 6; count of bases not matched to a gene: 10. There are 14 residues in the CDR3. CDR3 bases: TGTGCCAGCAGCACCGGACAGGCCGCGATCGAGCAGTACTTC. Amino acid sequence: CASSTGQAAIEQYF.